The clone carrying this TCR beta chain was counted between two and nine times. Its antigen is unknown. Both iRepertoire HTBI primers and Arm-PCR of CDR3 regions were used to build the TCR beta libraries. In the original analysis: Samples revealed 60 to 70 TRBV and approximately 15 TRBJ segments. TCRdb reprocessed the multiplex PCR reads via MiXCR and lists one record per CDR3 protein. These V and J calls derive from TCRdb rather than the authors' analysis. This sample has approximately 690,000 distinct CDR3 sequences, with 30% found just once. This CDR3 has 14 residues. Trimming cost V 3 bases and J 2 bases, with 11 bases left between them. Per germline, CDR1 LGHDT and CDR2 YNNKEL (reference sequence). These data come from a study of regulatory T cells in long-lasting Graves disease. Whole-study results and caveats: Peripheral blood, not thyroid tissue, was the sole material studied. Patients with persistent disease shared 2,500 or so public clonotypes, outpacing the 966 shared by new patients.

This sample's time point: persistent/refractory GD, antithyroid drugs over 5 years with positive TRAb. Following extraction of RNA from PBMCs, that RNA was used to make the TCR library. Blood from the periphery, about 9 milliliters in all, was drawn into EDTA tubes. The sequenced sample was peripheral blood mononuclear cells (PBMCs), obtained when the disease was refractory, from a patient treated with antithyroid drugs. This chain links TRBV3-1 with TRBJ2-7; D possibly corresponds to TRBD2 (6 bases). The receptor was derived from a female donor with Graves disease. Here the CDR3 reads CASSHTGVPYEQYF. The CDR3 DNA follows: TGTGCCAGCAGCCATACGGGAGTTCCCTACGAGCAGTACTTC.